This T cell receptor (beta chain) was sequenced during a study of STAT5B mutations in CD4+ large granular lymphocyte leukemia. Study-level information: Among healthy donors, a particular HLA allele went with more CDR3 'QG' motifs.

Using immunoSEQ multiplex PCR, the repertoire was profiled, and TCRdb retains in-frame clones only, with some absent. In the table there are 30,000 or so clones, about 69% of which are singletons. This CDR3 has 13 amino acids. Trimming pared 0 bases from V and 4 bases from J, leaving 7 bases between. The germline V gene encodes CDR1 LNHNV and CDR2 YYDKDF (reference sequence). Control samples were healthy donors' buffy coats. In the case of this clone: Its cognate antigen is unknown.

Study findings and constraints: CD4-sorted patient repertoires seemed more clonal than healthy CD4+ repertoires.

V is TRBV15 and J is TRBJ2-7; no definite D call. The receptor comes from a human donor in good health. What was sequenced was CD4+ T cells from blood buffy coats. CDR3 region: CATSRDLVYEQYF. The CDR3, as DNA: TGTGCCACCAGCAGAGATTTAGTATACGAGCAGTACTTC.